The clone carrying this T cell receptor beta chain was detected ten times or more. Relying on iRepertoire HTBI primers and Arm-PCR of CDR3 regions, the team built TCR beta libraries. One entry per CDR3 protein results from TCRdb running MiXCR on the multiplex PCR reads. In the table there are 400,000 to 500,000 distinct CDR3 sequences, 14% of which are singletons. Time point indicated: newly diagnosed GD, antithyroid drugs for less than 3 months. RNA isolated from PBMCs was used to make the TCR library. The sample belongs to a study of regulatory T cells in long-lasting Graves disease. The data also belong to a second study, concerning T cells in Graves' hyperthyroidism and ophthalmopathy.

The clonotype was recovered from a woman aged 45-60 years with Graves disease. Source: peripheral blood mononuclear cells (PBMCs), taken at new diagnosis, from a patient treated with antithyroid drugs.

The CDR3 nucleotides read TGTGCCAGCAGTGAAGTCAGGGGGACTAGACAGTATTTT. Amino acid sequence: CASSEVRGTRQYF. The chain employs TRBV2 and TRBJ2-3; tentatively, D is TRBD2 (8 bases). CDR1 is SNHLY, CDR2 FYNNEI, per germline. CDR3 length: 13 residues. Trimming shortened V by 1 base and J by 12 bases, and 14 bases separated the two germline ends.